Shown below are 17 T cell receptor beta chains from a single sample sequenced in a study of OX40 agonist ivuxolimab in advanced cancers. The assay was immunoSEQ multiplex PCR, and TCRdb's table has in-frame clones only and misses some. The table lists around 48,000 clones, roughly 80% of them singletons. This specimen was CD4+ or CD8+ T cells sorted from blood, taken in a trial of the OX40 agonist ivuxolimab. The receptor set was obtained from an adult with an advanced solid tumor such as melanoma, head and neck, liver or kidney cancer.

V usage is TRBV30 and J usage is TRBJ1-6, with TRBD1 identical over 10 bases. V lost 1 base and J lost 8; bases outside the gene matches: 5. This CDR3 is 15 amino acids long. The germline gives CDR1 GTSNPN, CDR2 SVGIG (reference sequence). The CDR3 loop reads CAWSATDRGDSPLHF. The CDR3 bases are TGTGCCTGGAGTGCCACGGACAGGGGGGATTCACCCCTCCACTTT.

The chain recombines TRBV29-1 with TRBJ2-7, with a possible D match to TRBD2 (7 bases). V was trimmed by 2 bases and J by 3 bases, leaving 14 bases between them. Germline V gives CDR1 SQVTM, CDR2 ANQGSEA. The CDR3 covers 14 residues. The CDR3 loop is CSVERGGGLYEQYF. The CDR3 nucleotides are TGCAGCGTTGAACGGGGCGGGGGCCTCTACGAGCAGTACTTC.

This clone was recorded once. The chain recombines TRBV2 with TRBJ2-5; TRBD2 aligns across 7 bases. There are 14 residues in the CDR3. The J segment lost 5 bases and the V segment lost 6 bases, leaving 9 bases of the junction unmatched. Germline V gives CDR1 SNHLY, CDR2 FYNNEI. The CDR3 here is CASRFGGGRETQYF. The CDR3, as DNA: TGTGCCAGCAGGTTTGGGGGGGGTCGGGAGACCCAGTACTTC.

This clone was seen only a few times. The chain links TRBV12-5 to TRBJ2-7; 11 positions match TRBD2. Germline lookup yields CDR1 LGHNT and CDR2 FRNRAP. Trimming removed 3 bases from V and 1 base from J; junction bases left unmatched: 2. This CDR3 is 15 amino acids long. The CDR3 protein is CASGFRLAGSYEQYF. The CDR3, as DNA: TGTGCTAGTGGTTTCAGACTAGCGGGATCCTACGAGCAGTACTTC.

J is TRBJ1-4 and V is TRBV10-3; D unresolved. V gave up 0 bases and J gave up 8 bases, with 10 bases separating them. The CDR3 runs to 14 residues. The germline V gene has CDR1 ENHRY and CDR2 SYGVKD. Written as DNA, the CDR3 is TGTGCCATCAGTGAGTCGCGGGGATCGGAAAAACTGTTTTTT. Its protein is CAISESRGSEKLFF.

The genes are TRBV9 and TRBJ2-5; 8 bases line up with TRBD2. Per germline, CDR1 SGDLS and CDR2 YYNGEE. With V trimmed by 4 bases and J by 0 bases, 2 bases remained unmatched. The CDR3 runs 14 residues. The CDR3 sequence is CASSYGGDQETQYF. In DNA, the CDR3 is TGTGCCAGCAGCTACGGGGGGGACCAAGAGACCCAGTACTTC.

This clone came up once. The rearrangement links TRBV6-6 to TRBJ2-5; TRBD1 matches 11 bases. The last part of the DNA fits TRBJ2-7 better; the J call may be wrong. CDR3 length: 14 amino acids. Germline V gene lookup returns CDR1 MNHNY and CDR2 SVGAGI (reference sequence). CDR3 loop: CASRKGQGDYEQYF. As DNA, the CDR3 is TGTGCCAGCAGAAAGGGACAGGGGGATTACGAGCAGTACTTC.

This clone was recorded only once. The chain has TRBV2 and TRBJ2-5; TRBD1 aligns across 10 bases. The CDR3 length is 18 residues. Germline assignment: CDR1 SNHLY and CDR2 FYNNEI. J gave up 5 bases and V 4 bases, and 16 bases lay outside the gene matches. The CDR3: CASSGFLTRDRGGETQYF. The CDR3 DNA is TGTGCCAGCAGTGGATTTCTCACCCGGGACAGGGGTGGGGAGACCCAGTACTTC.

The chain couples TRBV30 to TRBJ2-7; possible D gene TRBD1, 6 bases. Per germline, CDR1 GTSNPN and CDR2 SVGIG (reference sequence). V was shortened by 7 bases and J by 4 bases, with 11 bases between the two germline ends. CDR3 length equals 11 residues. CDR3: CALQGEYEQYF. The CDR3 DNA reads TGTGCCTTACAGGGAGAATACGAGCAGTACTTC.

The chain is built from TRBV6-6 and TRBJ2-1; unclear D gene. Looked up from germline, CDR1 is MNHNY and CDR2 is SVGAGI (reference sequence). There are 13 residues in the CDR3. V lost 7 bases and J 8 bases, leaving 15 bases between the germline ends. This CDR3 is CASTKVVGHEQFF. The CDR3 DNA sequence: TGTGCCAGCACAAAGGTGGTTGGGCATGAGCAGTTCTTC.

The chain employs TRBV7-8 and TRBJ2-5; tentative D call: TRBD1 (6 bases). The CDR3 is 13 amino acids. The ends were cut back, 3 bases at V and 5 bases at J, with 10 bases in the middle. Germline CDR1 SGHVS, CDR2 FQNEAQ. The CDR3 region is CASSFRTEETQYF. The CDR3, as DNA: TGTGCCAGCAGCTTCAGGACAGAGGAGACCCAGTACTTC.

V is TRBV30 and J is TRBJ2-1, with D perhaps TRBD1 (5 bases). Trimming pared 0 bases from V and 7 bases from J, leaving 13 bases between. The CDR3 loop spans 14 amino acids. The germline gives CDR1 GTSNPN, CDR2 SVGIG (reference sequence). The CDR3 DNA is TGTGCCTGGAGTGTGGGGCCCTCCCAAAATGAGCAGTTCTTC. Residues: CAWSVGPSQNEQFF.

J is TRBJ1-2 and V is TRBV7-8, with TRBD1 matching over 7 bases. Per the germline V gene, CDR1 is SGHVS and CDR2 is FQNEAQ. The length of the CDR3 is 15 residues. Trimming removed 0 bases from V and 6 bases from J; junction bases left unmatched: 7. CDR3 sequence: CASSLALGGANGYTF. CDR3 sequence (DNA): TGTGCCAGCAGCTTAGCGCTAGGGGGCGCGAATGGCTACACCTTC.

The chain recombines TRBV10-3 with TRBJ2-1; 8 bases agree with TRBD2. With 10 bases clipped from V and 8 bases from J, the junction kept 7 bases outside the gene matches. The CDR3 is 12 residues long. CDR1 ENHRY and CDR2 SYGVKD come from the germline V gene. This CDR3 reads CATRGGPDEQFF. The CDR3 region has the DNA TGTGCCACCCGGGGGGGACCGGATGAGCAGTTCTTC.

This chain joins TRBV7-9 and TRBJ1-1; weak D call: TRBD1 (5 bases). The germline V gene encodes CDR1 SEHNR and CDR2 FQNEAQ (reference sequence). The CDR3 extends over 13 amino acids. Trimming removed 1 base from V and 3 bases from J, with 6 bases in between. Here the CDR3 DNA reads TGTGCCAGCAGCTTAGAAGGGGACACTGAAGCTTTCTTT. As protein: CASSLEGDTEAFF.

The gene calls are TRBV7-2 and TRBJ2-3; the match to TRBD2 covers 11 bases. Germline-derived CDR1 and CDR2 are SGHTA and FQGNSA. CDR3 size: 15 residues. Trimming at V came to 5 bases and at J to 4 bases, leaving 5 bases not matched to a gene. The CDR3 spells CASSLTSGSADTQYF. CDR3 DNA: TGTGCCAGCAGCCTTACTAGCGGGAGTGCAGATACGCAGTATTTT.

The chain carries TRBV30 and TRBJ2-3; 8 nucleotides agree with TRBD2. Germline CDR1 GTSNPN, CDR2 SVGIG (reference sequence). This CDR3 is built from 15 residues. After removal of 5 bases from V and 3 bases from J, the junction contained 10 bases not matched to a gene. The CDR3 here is CAWSSGGARTDTQYF. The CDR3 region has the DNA TGTGCCTGGTCCTCGGGGGGGGCGAGGACAGATACGCAGTATTTT.